This is a list of T cell receptor beta chains from one sample in a study of T cells in Graves' hyperthyroidism and ophthalmopathy. In TCRdb, the multiplex PCR reads were re-called with MiXCR into one record per CDR3 protein. The sample records about 98,000 distinct CDR3 sequences, roughly 40% being singletons. The source material was peripheral blood or thyroid tissue (not recorded which). The receptor source for this set is a woman aged 30 to 39 with Graves' hyperthyroidism. Each CDR3 is given with its conserved first and last residue. Fields, in order: CDR3 DNA, CDR3 protein, J gene, V gene, clone size, D gene. D genes are given only for firm matches. Clone size is not always given. Where it is, it says once, few, many or a class for expanded clones.

TGTGCCAGCACCCCCCCCTTTGGACATAAGAACACTGAAGCTTTCTTT,CASTPPFGHKNTEAFF,TRBJ1-1,TRBV12-3/TRBV12-4,many,.
TGTGCCATCAGTGGGGACAGGGCACGGAATGGCTACACCTTC,CAISGDRARNGYTF,TRBJ1-2,TRBV10-3,.,TRBD1
TGTGCCAGCAGTTTATGGGAGGGTAGCCCTGGGAACACCATATATTTT,CASSLWEGSPGNTIYF,TRBJ1-3,TRBV28,.,.
TGTGCCACCAGCAGAAGCCTAGCGCGCGGGGAGCTGTTTTTT,CATSRSLARGELFF,TRBJ2-2,TRBV15,many,.
TGCAGTGCTCTTTCCGAGGACAGGGTGCAGCCCCAGCATTTT,CSALSEDRVQPQHF,TRBJ1-5,TRBV20-1,few,TRBD1
TGTGCCAGCAGCCCGGGCCAAGAGCAGTACTTC,CASSPGQEQYF,TRBJ2-7,TRBV7-2,few,.
TGTGCCAGCAGTTTCTCGACGGTCTATGAAAAACTGTTTTTT,CASSFSTVYEKLFF,TRBJ1-4,TRBV28,many,.
TGCGCCAGCAGCTTGCCGGGGGACCCCAGTGCACAAGAGACCCAGTACTTC,CASSLPGDPSAQETQYF,TRBJ2-5,TRBV5-1,.,.
TGTGCCAGCAGTTACTACCAAGAGACCCAGTACTTC,CASSYYQETQYF,TRBJ2-5,TRBV28,many,.
TGTGCCAGCAGTACCTATAGCGGGAACTATGGCTACACCTTC,CASSTYSGNYGYTF,TRBJ1-2,TRBV28,.,.
TGTGCCAGCAGCTTAGGCGGCGGAGAGTATTCACCCCTCCACTTT,CASSLGGGEYSPLHF,TRBJ1-6,TRBV7-9,.,.
TGTGCCAGCAGCTTTGGGGGGCCAGAGACCCAGTACTTC,CASSFGGPETQYF,TRBJ2-5,TRBV7-2,many,.
TGTGCCAGCAGCCAAGGACAGGGAGGGCCACCCCTCCACTTT,CASSQGQGGPPLHF,TRBJ1-6,TRBV7-9,many,TRBD1
TGTGCCAGCAGCAACCGACAGGGGACTGAAGCTTTCTTT,CASSNRQGTEAFF,TRBJ1-1,TRBV7-2,.,TRBD1
TGCGCCAGCAGTGAGTCGACTCCCGGGGGTGAAAAACTGTTTTTT,CASSESTPGGEKLFF,TRBJ1-4,TRBV10-1,many,.
TGTGCCATCAGTGGAGACCGGGACAGACCTTACGAGCAGTACTTC,CAISGDRDRPYEQYF,TRBJ2-7,TRBV10-3,many,TRBD1
TGTGCCAGCAGCCAAGATGTTGCGGGGTTCAGGGATGGCTACACCTTC,CASSQDVAGFRDGYTF,TRBJ1-2,TRBV14,many,.
TGTGCCTGGGAACAGGTGCCCACTGAAGCTTTCTTT,CAWEQVPTEAFF,TRBJ1-1,TRBV30,.,.
TGTGCCAGCAGCTTAGGACAGGGTGTCAGGGCTTTCTTT,CASSLGQGVRAFF,TRBJ1-1,TRBV7-9,many,TRBD1
TGCGCCAGCAGTGAGTCGAGCAGAACAGATACGCAGTATTTT,CASSESSRTDTQYF,TRBJ2-3,TRBV10-1,many,.
TGTGCCATCAGTCGTGCCGGGACAGGGGAAGAGACCCAGTACTTC,CAISRAGTGEETQYF,TRBJ2-5,TRBV10-3,.,TRBD1
TGCAGCGCCATACTAATATACGGGATGCCGTCGAACACCGGGGAGCTGTTTTTT,CSAILIYGMPSNTGELFF,TRBJ2-2,TRBV29-1,many,.
TGTGCCAGCGGGACAGTGACCTACGAGCAGTACTTC,CASGTVTYEQYF,TRBJ2-7,TRBV2,.,TRBD1
TGTGCCAGCAGCTTAGGGGGTCTCGGACAGCCCCAGCATTTT,CASSLGGLGQPQHF,TRBJ1-5,TRBV7-9,many,.
TGTGCCAGCAGTTCGGGGGACTCATACCAAGAGACCCAGTACTTC,CASSSGDSYQETQYF,TRBJ2-5,TRBV12-3/TRBV12-4,many,.
TGTGCCATCAGTGAGTCAACGGGGGCAACTAATGAAAAACTGTTTTTT,CAISESTGATNEKLFF,TRBJ1-4,TRBV10-3,many,.
TGTGCCAGCAGTGGTCCGAACACTGAAGCTTTCTTT,CASSGPNTEAFF,TRBJ1-1,TRBV2,.,.
TGTGCCAGCAGCCCTAACAGGGGTCCAAATTCACCCCTCCACTTT,CASSPNRGPNSPLHF,TRBJ1-6,TRBV7-6,medium-sized,TRBD1
TGTGCCTGGAGGGTGCCGGGAGTAGTGTACATCTATGGCTACACCTTC,CAWRVPGVVYIYGYTF,TRBJ1-2,TRBV30,.,.
TGTGCCAGCAGCTCGAGCACCGGGGAGCTGTCTTTT,CASSSSTGELSF,TRBJ2-2,TRBV12-3/TRBV12-4,.,.
TGTGCCAGCAGCCAAGGGACAACTAACACCGGGGAGACCCAGTACTTC,CASSQGTTNTGETQYF,TRBJ2-5,TRBV7-2,.,.
TGTGCCATCAGTGTGAATAAGGGGAGAGCTAATGAAAAACTGTTTTTT,CAISVNKGRANEKLFF,TRBJ1-4,TRBV10-3,.,.
TGTGCCACCAGTGCTTGGGATCAGCCCCAGTACTTC,CATSAWDQPQYF,TRBJ2-5,TRBV24-1,.,.
TGTGCCAGCAGTTTCTGGACAGGGGGAGAGACCCAGTACTTC,CASSFWTGGETQYF,TRBJ2-5,TRBV7-4,.,TRBD1
TGCAGTGCCCCGGGACTAGCGGGACGTTGGGAGACCCAGTACTTC,CSAPGLAGRWETQYF,TRBJ2-5,TRBV20-1,.,TRBD2
TGTGCCAGCAGCTTACCCTACACGGTTCGAGATACGCAGTATTTT,CASSLPYTVRDTQYF,TRBJ2-3,TRBV7-2,.,.
TGTGCCAGCAGCTTGGTAGGAGGGAGTTCAGATACGCAGTATTTT,CASSLVGGSSDTQYF,TRBJ2-3,TRBV11-2,many,.
TGTGCCAGCAGTCCCACGGGGGCCCTAAACACTGAAGCTTTCTTT,CASSPTGALNTEAFF,TRBJ1-1,TRBV28,many,.
.,CASSFYICSAGGDSPLHF,TRBJ1-6,TRBV7-2,.,.
TGCGCCAGCAGCTTGCAAGGACTAGCGCTAGATACGCAGTATTTT,CASSLQGLALDTQYF,TRBJ2-3,TRBV5-1,many,TRBD2
TGTGCCTGGAGTGTCCCACGGACAGGGGTTAACTATGGCTACACCTTC,CAWSVPRTGVNYGYTF,TRBJ1-2,TRBV30,.,TRBD1
TGTGCCAGCAGCACCCCCGACTCCTCCTACGAGCAGTACTTC,CASSTPDSSYEQYF,TRBJ2-7,TRBV7-9,.,.
TGTGCCAGCAGTGTGGGCGGTCCCTACGAGCAGTACTTC,CASSVGGPYEQYF,TRBJ2-7,TRBV2,large,.
TGTGCCACCTGGGGCAGAGCGAACACTGAAGCTTTCTTT,CATWGRANTEAFF,TRBJ1-1,TRBV15,few,.
TGTGCCAGCAGCTTAGGGAGCGCTGGGGCCAACGTCCTGACTTTC,CASSLGSAGANVLTF,TRBJ2-6,TRBV7-3,many,.
TGTGCCAGCAGCTTGACCCGGTTGAACACTGAAGCTTTCTTT,CASSLTRLNTEAFF,TRBJ1-1,TRBV5-8,many,.
TGTGCCAGCAGCGTAGGGGGAGCGCCGTCCTACGAGCAGTACTTC,CASSVGGAPSYEQYF,TRBJ2-7,TRBV9,.,.
TGTGCCAGCTCACCACGTTTTCAGGGTGTGAATGAAAAACTGTTTTTT,CASSPRFQGVNEKLFF,TRBJ1-4,TRBV18,.,.
TGTGCCAGCAGCTGGCTCGGGGGGGTCACTGAAGCTTTCTTT,CASSWLGGVTEAFF,TRBJ1-1,TRBV7-6,.,.
TGTGCCAGTCTAGCGGGAGGGCCAGCAGAGACCCAGTACTTC,CASLAGGPAETQYF,TRBJ2-5,TRBV10-1,.,TRBD2
TGTGCCAGCAGTTCCAATAACCGAGATACGCAGTATTTT,CASSSNNRDTQYF,TRBJ2-3,TRBV6-5,many,.
TGTGCCAGCAGCTTGGGGGGGCTAGGCGATCAGCCCCAGCATTTT,CASSLGGLGDQPQHF,TRBJ1-5,TRBV7-2,many,.
TGCGCCAGCAGCCTTCCCGACAGTAGTGAAAAACTGTTTTTT,CASSLPDSSEKLFF,TRBJ1-4,TRBV4-1,many,.
TGCAGTGCTAGATCCGGGGGGCTAGCGGGAGTTGATACGCAGTATTTT,CSARSGGLAGVDTQYF,TRBJ2-3,TRBV20-1,.,TRBD2
TGCGCCAGCAGCTTGGGGAGTTACAACACCGGGGAGCTGTTTTTT,CASSLGSYNTGELFF,TRBJ2-2,TRBV5-1,many,.
TGTGCCAGCAGCGTAGTGGTTAAGGGGCCGGATTTCTTT,CASSVVVKGPDFF,TRBJ1-1,TRBV9,many,.
TGTGCCAGCAGTTTCCCGGGACCTAACACTGAAGCTTTCTTT,CASSFPGPNTEAFF,TRBJ1-1,TRBV12-3/TRBV12-4,many,.
TGTGCCAGCAGCCCGCGGGACGAGGAGACCCAGTACTTC,CASSPRDEETQYF,TRBJ2-5,TRBV7-8,medium-sized,.
TGTGCCGGCAAGGCGGGGGGTACTAATGAAAAACTGTTTTTT,CAGKAGGTNEKLFF,TRBJ1-4,TRBV7-9,many,.
TGTGCCAGCAAGTTCCTAGCGGGAGAGGTCACCGGGGAGCTGTTTTTT,CASKFLAGEVTGELFF,TRBJ2-2,TRBV2,many,TRBD2